The 10 T cell receptor beta chains presented below share a single source sample, sequenced in a study of PD-L1 blockade in urothelial cancer. Assay used: immunoSEQ multiplex PCR; TCRdb lists only in-frame clones, some missing. The table shows 70,000 or so clones, with 80% to 85% occurring only once. Sequences were derived from PBMCs, sampled around atezolizumab (anti-PD-L1) treatment. The receptors derive from a man aged 70-80 years with urothelial cancer.

The chain carries TRBV7-9 and TRBJ1-4; no clear D gene. Germline CDR1 reads SEHNR; CDR2 reads FQNEAQ (reference sequence). There are 15 residues in the CDR3. With 5 bases removed from V and 2 bases from J, the gap between germline ends came to 12 bases. The CDR3 is CASSRGGITNEKLFF. In DNA form, the CDR3 reads TGTGCCAGCAGCCGGGGAGGGATCACTAATGAAAAACTGTTTTTT.

The CDR3 spells CASQGLAGVNEQFF. CDR3 sequence (DNA): TGTGCCAGCCAGGGACTAGCGGGAGTTAATGAGCAGTTCTTC. This chain joins TRBV2 and TRBJ2-1, with 14 bases identical to TRBD2. This CDR3 is built from 14 residues. Germline loops: CDR1 SNHLY, CDR2 FYNNEI. Trimming removed 8 bases from V and 7 bases from J; junction bases left unmatched: 4.

This clone was observed a single time. This chain connects TRBV18 to TRBJ1-3; the D is unclear. CDR1 KGHSH and CDR2 LQKENI come from the germline V gene. The CDR3 is 16 amino acids. The V and J ends lost 0 bases and 4 bases respectively, with 13 bases between them. The CDR3 bases are TGTGCCAGCTCACCACCGAGTCTACTCCGGGGAAACACCATATATTTT. It translates to CASSPPSLLRGNTIYF.

The rearrangement uses TRBV27 and TRBJ2-7; a possible D gene is TRBD1 (5 bases). Trimming shortened V by 3 bases and J by 11 bases, and 20 bases separated the two germline ends. The germline CDR1 and CDR2 sequences are MNHEY and SMNVEV (reference sequence). This CDR3 region has 14 residues. Here the CDR3 DNA reads TGTGCCAGCAGTTTGTTTACTCAGGGTACCCCCGAGTACTTC. Amino acid sequence: CASSLFTQGTPEYF.

The J gene is TRBJ2-5, the V gene TRBV5-1; 10 nucleotides match TRBD2. The ends lost 6 bases at V and 4 bases at J; junction bases unmatched: 6. There are 14 residues in the CDR3. CDR1 and CDR2 (germline): SGHRS, YFSETQ. The CDR3, as DNA: TGCGCCAGCAATGGTTTAGCGGGAGGAGAGACCCAGTACTTC. Translated, it gives CASNGLAGGETQYF.

This clone was seen a few times. The V and J genes are TRBV6-1 and TRBJ1-5; D is ambiguous. The CDR3 spans 13 residues. Germline V CDR1 and CDR2: MNHNS, SASEGT. With 3 bases removed from V and 4 bases from J, the gap between germline ends came to 7 bases. CDR3 protein: CASSDSWNQPQHF. CDR3 nucleotides: TGTGCCAGCAGTGATAGTTGGAATCAGCCCCAGCATTTT.

This clone was seen just once. V is TRBV27 and J is TRBJ2-5; D remains ambiguous. V was trimmed by 5 bases and J by 5 bases, leaving 9 bases between them. The CDR3 sequence is 12 residues long. Germline values: CDR1 MNHEY, CDR2 SMNVEV (reference sequence). CDR3 amino acids: CASSGYGETQYF. The CDR3 bases are TGTGCCAGCAGTGGGTACGGGGAGACCCAGTACTTC.

V and J are TRBV5-1 and TRBJ2-1, with 9 bases fitting TRBD2. Germline-derived CDR1 and CDR2 are SGHRS and YFSETQ. The CDR3 is made up of 16 amino acids. V was pared by 1 base and J by 3 bases, with 5 bases of the junction left unmatched. The CDR3 bases are TGCGCCAGCAGCTTGAGTACTAGCGGGTTCTACAATGAGCAGTTCTTC. Its translation is CASSLSTSGFYNEQFF.

This clone has just one count. The chain couples TRBV19 to TRBJ2-1; D is perhaps TRBD1 (5 bases). Germline lookup yields CDR1 LNHDA and CDR2 SQIVND (reference sequence). Trimming took 4 bases from V and 7 from J, leaving 14 bases between them. The CDR3 has 14 residues. CDR3 nucleotide sequence: TGTGCCAGTAGTACGGACACTATGGCGAATGAGCAGTTCTTC. Residues: CASSTDTMANEQFF.

DNA for the CDR3: TGCGCCAGCATCACCTCAGGGGGAACCGGGGAGCTGTTTTTT. Translating it yields CASITSGGTGELFF. The chain carries TRBV10-2 and TRBJ2-2, with 7 bases matching TRBD1. The CDR3 runs 14 residues. Germline assignment: CDR1 WSHSY and CDR2 SAAADI. Trimming removed 7 bases from V and 5 bases from J; junction bases left unmatched: 7.